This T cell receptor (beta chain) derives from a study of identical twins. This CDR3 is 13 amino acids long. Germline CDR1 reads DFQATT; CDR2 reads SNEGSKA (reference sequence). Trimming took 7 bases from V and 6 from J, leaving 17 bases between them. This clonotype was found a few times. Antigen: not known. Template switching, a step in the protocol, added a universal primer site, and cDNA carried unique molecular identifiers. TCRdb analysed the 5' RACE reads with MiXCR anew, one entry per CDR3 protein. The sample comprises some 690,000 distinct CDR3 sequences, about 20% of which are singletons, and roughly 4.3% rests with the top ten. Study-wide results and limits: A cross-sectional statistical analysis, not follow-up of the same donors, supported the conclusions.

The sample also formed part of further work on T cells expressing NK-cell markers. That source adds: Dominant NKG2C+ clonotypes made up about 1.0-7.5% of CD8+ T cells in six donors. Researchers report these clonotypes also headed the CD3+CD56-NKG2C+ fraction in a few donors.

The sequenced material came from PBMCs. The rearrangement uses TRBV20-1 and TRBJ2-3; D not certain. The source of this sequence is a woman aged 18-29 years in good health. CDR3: CSVPQHVSDTQYF. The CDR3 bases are TGCAGTGTGCCACAACATGTTTCCGATACGCAGTATTTT.